These T cell receptor beta chains were read from a single sample in a study of T cell responses to AZD1222 COVID-19 vaccine. Repertoires were generated with immunoSEQ multiplex PCR, while TCRdb's copy carries only in-frame clones and drops some. The sample lists 150,000 or so clones, about 92% occurring once. This specimen consisted of peripheral blood, obtained on day 0 of AZD1222 vaccination. The source is an adult in good health. The CDR3 runs from the conserved cysteine through the conserved F or W. A D gene is named only where the DNA matches it firmly. Only part of the rows carry a size: once, few, many, or a class if the clone is expanded.

DNA: TGTGCCAGCAGCCCAAGGCGCGAGCAGTTCTTC; CDR3: CASSPRREQFF; length: 11; V: TRBV7-6; J: TRBJ2-1; size: NA; D: NA
DNA: TGTGCCACCAACAACCACTTGGGGGAGACCCAGTACTTC; CDR3: CATNNHLGETQYF; length: 13; V: TRBV15; J: TRBJ2-5; size: NA; D: NA
DNA: TGTGCCAGCAGCTTAGGAGCAAAGCGACAAACGAACACCGGGGAGCTGTTTTTT; CDR3: CASSLGAKRQTNTGELFF; length: 18; V: TRBV7-9; J: TRBJ2-2; size: NA; D: NA
DNA: TGCGCCAGCAGCTTGGTGACAGGGGGACCTTTCTACGAGCAGTACTTC; CDR3: CASSLVTGGPFYEQYF; length: 16; V: TRBV5-1; J: TRBJ2-7; size: once; D: TRBD1
DNA: TGTGCCTGGGTCGGCGGACATGCGGCCTCGTACAATGAGCAGTTCTTC; CDR3: CAWVGGHAASYNEQFF; length: 16; V: TRBV30; J: TRBJ2-1; size: NA; D: NA
DNA: TGTGCCACGGGAGGAGAAAAACTGTTTTTT; CDR3: CATGGEKLFF; length: 10; V: TRBV28; J: TRBJ1-4; size: NA; D: NA
DNA: TGTGCCAGTAGTCCGGGACAGGTCTATGGCTACACCTTC; CDR3: CASSPGQVYGYTF; length: 13; V: TRBV19; J: TRBJ1-2; size: NA; D: TRBD1
DNA: TGTGCCAGCAACCGGGACAGGGGGCCAGGGGAGCTGTTTTTT; CDR3: CASNRDRGPGELFF; length: 14; V: TRBV2; J: TRBJ2-2; size: once; D: TRBD1
DNA: TGTGCCAGCAGAGCTAACTATGGCTACACCTTC; CDR3: CASRANYGYTF; length: 11; V: TRBV25-1; J: TRBJ1-2; size: NA; D: NA
DNA: TGTGCCAGCAGCTTAGTATGGGTGGAGACCCAGTACTTC; CDR3: CASSLVWVETQYF; length: 13; V: TRBV7-2; J: TRBJ2-5; size: NA; D: NA
DNA: TGTGCCAGCAGTTTAGTGGGACAGGCGCCTCCTGGACACAATGAGCAGTTCTTC; CDR3: CASSLVGQAPPGHNEQFF; length: 18; V: TRBV7-9; J: TRBJ2-1; size: NA; D: TRBD1
DNA: TGCAGCGCCCAAGGGACGGTTAGCTCCTACGAGCAGTACTTC; CDR3: CSAQGTVSSYEQYF; length: 14; V: TRBV29-1; J: TRBJ2-7; size: NA; D: NA
DNA: TGTGCCAGTAGTATATCCGCGGCAAACACTGAAGCTTTCTTT; CDR3: CASSISAANTEAFF; length: 14; V: TRBV19; J: TRBJ1-1; size: NA; D: NA
DNA: TGTGCCATCGCGGCCTCTCCGGCTGAAGCTTTCTTT; CDR3: CAIAASPAEAFF; length: 12; V: TRBV10-3; J: TRBJ1-1; size: NA; D: NA
DNA: TGTGCCAGTAGTATAGGAGGACCGCCGCCCCAGCATTTT; CDR3: CASSIGGPPPQHF; length: 13; V: TRBV19; J: TRBJ1-5; size: NA; D: NA
DNA: TGCGCCAGCAGTGCGGTGAGCGGGGGGGGAGAGACCCAGTACTTC; CDR3: CASSAVSGGGETQYF; length: 15; V: TRBV10-2; J: TRBJ2-5; size: NA; D: TRBD2
DNA: TGTGCCACCAGCAGAGATAGCAGCGGGGGGGCCAATGAGCAGTTCTTC; CDR3: CATSRDSSGGANEQFF; length: 16; V: TRBV15; J: TRBJ2-1; size: NA; D: TRBD2
DNA: TGTGCCACCAGCAGTAGGACCCGGATGAGCGAGACCCAGTACTTC; CDR3: CATSSRTRMSETQYF; length: 15; V: TRBV15; J: TRBJ2-5; size: NA; D: NA
DNA: TGTGCCAGCAGCTTAGAGACTAGCGGGGATTACGAGCAGTACTTC; CDR3: CASSLETSGDYEQYF; length: 15; V: TRBV7-9; J: TRBJ2-7; size: NA; D: TRBD2
DNA: TGTGCCATCAGTGATCCCACAGGGGGCACTGAAGCTTTCTTT; CDR3: CAISDPTGGTEAFF; length: 14; V: TRBV10-3; J: TRBJ1-1; size: NA; D: TRBD1